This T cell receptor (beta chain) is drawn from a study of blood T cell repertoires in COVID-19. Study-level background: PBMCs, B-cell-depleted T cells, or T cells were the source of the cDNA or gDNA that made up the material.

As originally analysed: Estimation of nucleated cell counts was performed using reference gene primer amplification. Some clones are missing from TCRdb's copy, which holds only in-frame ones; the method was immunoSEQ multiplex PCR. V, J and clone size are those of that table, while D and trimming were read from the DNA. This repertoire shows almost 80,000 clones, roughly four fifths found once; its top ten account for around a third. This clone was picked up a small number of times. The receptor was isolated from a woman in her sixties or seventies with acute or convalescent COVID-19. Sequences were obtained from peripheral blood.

The CDR3 region has the DNA TGTGCCAGCAGCTCAAACAGGGGGCGCGCGGAAAAACTGTTTTTT. Amino acid sequence: CASSSNRGRAEKLFF. The rearrangement links TRBV5-4 to TRBJ1-4; TRBD1 aligns across 9 bases. V lost 3 bases and J lost 8; bases outside the gene matches: 8. CDR1 is SGHNT, CDR2 YYREEE, per germline (reference sequence). This CDR3 contains 15 residues.